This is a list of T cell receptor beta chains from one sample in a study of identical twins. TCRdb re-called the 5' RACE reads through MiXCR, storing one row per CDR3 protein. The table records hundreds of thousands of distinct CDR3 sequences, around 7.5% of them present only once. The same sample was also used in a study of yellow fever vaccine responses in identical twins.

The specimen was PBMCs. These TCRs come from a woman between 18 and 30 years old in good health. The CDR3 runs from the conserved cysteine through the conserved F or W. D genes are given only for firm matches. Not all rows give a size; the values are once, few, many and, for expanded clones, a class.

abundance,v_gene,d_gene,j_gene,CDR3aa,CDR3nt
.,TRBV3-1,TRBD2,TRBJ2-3,CASRLGGGASDTQYF,TGTGCCAGCAGACTCGGCGGGGGGGCCTCGGATACGCAGTATTTT
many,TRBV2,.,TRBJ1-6,CASSVAKGNSPLHF,TGTGCCAGCAGTGTCGCCAAAGGAAATTCACCCCTCCACTTT
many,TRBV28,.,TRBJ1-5,CASISGVGGQPQHF,TGTGCCAGCATTTCAGGGGTGGGAGGTCAGCCCCAGCATTTT
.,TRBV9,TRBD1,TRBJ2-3,CASSPAGTGGTDTQYF,TGTGCCAGCAGCCCAGCAGGGACAGGGGGCACAGATACGCAGTATTTT
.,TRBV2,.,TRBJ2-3,CASSETGVGTDTQYF,TGTGCCAGCAGTGAAACGGGGGTCGGCACAGATACGCAGTATTTT
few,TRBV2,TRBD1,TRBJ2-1,CASSELDRGRANEQFF,TGTGCCAGCAGTGAACTGGACAGGGGCCGCGCCAATGAGCAGTTCTTC
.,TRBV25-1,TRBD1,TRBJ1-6,CASRPDRGKNSPLHF,TGTGCCAGCAGGCCTGACAGGGGTAAGAATTCACCCCTCCACTTT
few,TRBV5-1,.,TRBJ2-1,CASSLTGDTSYNEQFF,TGCGCCAGCAGCTTGACGGGGGACACCTCCTACAATGAGCAGTTCTTC
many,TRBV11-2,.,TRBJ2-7,CASSRLRGAPNEQYF,TGTGCCAGCAGCCGACTTAGGGGAGCCCCAAACGAGCAGTACTTC
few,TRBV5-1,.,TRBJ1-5,CASSLRGDSNQPQHF,TGCGCCAGCAGCTTGCGGGGGGATAGCAATCAGCCCCAGCATTTT
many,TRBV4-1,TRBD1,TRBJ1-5,CASSQRDRDSNQPQHF,TGCGCCAGCAGCCAAAGGGACAGGGATAGCAATCAGCCCCAGCATTTT
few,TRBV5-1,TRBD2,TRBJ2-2,CASSLAPRGGSGELFF,TGCGCCAGCAGCTTGGCTCCGCGGGGGGGCTCCGGGGAGCTGTTTTTT
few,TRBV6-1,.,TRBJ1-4,CASKTVSAGDEKLFF,TGTGCCAGCAAGACCGTCTCGGCGGGTGATGAAAAACTGTTTTTT
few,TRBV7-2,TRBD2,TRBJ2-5,CASRLGGGAGETQYF,TGTGCCAGCAGGCTCGGCGGGGGGGCGGGGGAGACCCAGTACTTC
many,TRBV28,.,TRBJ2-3,CASSFTPSASGDTQYF,TGTGCCAGCAGTTTCACTCCTAGTGCCTCTGGAGATACGCAGTATTTT
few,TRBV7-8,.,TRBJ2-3,CASSLRGTSAGILTDTQYF,TGTGCCAGCAGCTTAAGAGGGACTTCCGCCGGAATACTCACAGATACGCAGTATTTT
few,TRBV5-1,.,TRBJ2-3,CASSLAAASSTDTQYF,TGCGCCAGCAGCTTGGCCGCGGCTTCGAGCACAGATACGCAGTATTTT
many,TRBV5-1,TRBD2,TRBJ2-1,CASSLFTGGREQFF,TGCGCCAGCAGCTTGTTTACGGGGGGGCGTGAGCAGTTCTTC
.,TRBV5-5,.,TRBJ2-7,CASSLEVGGSYEQYF,TGTGCCAGCAGCTTGGAAGTGGGCGGTTCCTACGAGCAGTACTTC
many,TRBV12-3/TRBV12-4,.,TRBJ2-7,CASGFRAHSYEQYF,TGTGCCAGCGGATTCCGGGCCCACTCCTACGAGCAGTACTTC
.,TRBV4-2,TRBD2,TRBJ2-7,CASSQDRSGRAYEQYF,TGTGCCAGCAGCCAAGATCGAAGCGGGAGGGCCTACGAGCAGTACTTC
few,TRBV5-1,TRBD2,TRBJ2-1,CASSLQLAGSSYNEQFF,TGCGCCAGCAGCTTACAACTAGCGGGTTCCTCCTACAATGAGCAGTTCTTC
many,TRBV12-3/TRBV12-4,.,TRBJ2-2,CATQGGVAVSSGELFF,TGTGCCACCCAGGGGGGGGTAGCTGTTTCGTCCGGGGAGCTGTTTTTT
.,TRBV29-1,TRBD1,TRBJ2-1,CSAGQGRNEQFF,TGCAGCGCCGGACAGGGGAGGAATGAGCAGTTCTTC
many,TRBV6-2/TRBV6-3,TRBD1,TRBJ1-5,CASSYYRGVGQPQHF,TGTGCCAGCAGTTACTACAGGGGGGTAGGTCAGCCCCAGCATTTT
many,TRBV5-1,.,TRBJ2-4,CASSLGSKNIQYF,TGCGCCAGCAGCTTGGGGTCCAAAAACATTCAGTACTTC
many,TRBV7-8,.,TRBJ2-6,CASSLEWANSGANVLTF,TGTGCCAGCAGCTTAGAGTGGGCGAACTCTGGGGCCAACGTCCTGACTTTC
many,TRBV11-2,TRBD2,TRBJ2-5,CASSLGLAGAETQYF,TGTGCCAGCAGCTTAGGACTAGCGGGAGCAGAGACCCAGTACTTC
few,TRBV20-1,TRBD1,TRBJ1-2,CSASHRGRGNYGYTF,TGCAGTGCTAGCCACAGGGGGCGGGGTAACTATGGCTACACCTTC
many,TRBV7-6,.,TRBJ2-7,CASSSIKGQKTYEQYF,TGTGCCAGCAGCTCGATAAAGGGACAAAAAACCTACGAGCAGTACTTC
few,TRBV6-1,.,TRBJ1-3,CASRPGTAGPIPIYF,TGTGCCAGCAGGCCTGGGACCGCCGGGCCCATACCCATATATTTT
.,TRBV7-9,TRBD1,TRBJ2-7,CASSHRDRIYEQYF,TGTGCCAGCAGCCACCGGGACAGGATTTACGAGCAGTACTTC
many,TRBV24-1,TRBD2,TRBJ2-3,CATSAVLGTSRTDTQYF,TGTGCCACCAGTGCCGTGTTGGGGACTAGCAGGACAGATACGCAGTATTTT
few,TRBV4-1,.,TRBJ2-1,CASSQVVTTYNEQFF,TGCGCCAGCAGCCAAGTTGTAACGACCTACAATGAGCAGTTCTTC
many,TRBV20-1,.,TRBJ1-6,CSTSQRTPRNSPLHF,TGCAGTACTTCTCAGAGGACGCCCAGGAATTCACCCCTCCACTTT
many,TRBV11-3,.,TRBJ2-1,CASSLAGLGTYNEQFF,TGTGCCAGCAGCTTAGCGGGATTGGGGACCTACAATGAGCAGTTCTTC
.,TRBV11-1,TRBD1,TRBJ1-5,CASSRPGQGRDQPQHF,TGTGCCAGCAGCAGACCAGGACAGGGGCGAGATCAGCCCCAGCATTTT
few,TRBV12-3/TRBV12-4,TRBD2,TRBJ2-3,CASSARSGRVADTQYF,TGTGCCAGCAGTGCCAGGAGCGGGAGGGTTGCAGATACGCAGTATTTT
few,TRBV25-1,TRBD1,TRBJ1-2,CASSEARDSNYGYTF,TGTGCCAGCAGTGAGGCCCGGGACAGTAACTATGGCTACACCTTC
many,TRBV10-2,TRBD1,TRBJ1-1,CASSGTGLNTEAFF,TGCGCCAGCAGTGGGACAGGGCTGAACACTGAAGCTTTCTTT
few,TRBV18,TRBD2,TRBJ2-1,CASSRELGPSGSSYNEQFF,TGTGCCAGCTCGCGCGAGCTAGGGCCCAGCGGGAGCTCCTACAATGAGCAGTTCTTC
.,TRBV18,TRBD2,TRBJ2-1,CASSPPNGLAGEENNEQFF,TGTGCCAGCTCACCACCGAACGGACTAGCGGGAGAAGAAAACAATGAGCAGTTCTTC
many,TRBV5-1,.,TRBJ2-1,CASRLVSTRPNEQFF,TGCGCCAGCAGACTGGTATCGACTAGACCCAATGAGCAGTTCTTC
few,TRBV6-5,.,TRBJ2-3,CASSYWGRGSTDTQYF,TGTGCCAGCAGTTACTGGGGCAGGGGCAGCACAGATACGCAGTATTTT
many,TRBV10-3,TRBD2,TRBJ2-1,CAISASGTSHNEQFF,TGTGCCATCAGTGCGTCCGGGACTAGCCACAATGAGCAGTTCTTC
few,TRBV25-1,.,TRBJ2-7,CASSERSGSGVIPAARQYF,TGTGCCAGCAGTGAACGTTCCGGATCAGGGGTTATCCCCGCCGCACGGCAGTACTTC
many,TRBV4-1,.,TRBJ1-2,CASSHKEGGRRIGYGYTF,TGCGCCAGCAGCCACAAGGAAGGGGGACGGCGAATTGGCTATGGCTACACCTTC
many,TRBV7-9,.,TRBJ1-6,CASRSDGNNSPLHF,TGTGCCAGCAGGTCTGATGGGAATAATTCACCCCTCCACTTT
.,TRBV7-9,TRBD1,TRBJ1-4,CASSPDRVKLFF,TGTGCCAGCAGCCCTGACAGGGTAAAACTGTTTTTT
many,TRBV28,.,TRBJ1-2,CASSLYGLDGYTF,TGTGCCAGCAGTTTGTATGGCCTTGATGGCTACACCTTC
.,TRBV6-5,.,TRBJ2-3,CASSYPGSQYF,TGTGCCAGCAGTTACCCCGGTTCGCAGTATTTT
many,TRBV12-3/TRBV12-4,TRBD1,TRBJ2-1,CASSFQPGQGLGGLYNEQFF,TGTGCCAGCAGTTTCCAACCGGGACAGGGTCTGGGTGGGCTCTACAATGAGCAGTTCTTC
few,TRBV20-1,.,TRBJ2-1,CSARDGGLADYNEQFF,TGCAGTGCTAGAGATGGGGGGCTAGCGGATTACAATGAGCAGTTCTTC
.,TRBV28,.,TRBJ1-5,CASIFRGGGQPQHF,TGTGCCAGCATCTTTAGGGGTGGGGGTCAGCCCCAGCATTTT
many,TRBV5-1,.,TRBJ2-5,CASSLLASETQYF,TGCGCCAGCAGCTTACTAGCTTCGGAGACCCAGTACTTC